This entry features one T cell receptor (beta chain) sequence. The entry originates in a study of blood T cell repertoires in COVID-19. Study-wide background: Collection of acute and convalescent COVID-19 samples took place in the United States, Italy and Spain.

Patients in Seattle were enrolled during active infection, then followed longitudinally. V lost 8 bases to trimming and J lost 3 bases; unmatched junction nucleotides: 9. This CDR3 has 15 amino acids. Germline lookup yields CDR1 MNHEY and CDR2 SVGAGI. Per the authors' pipeline: Amplification with reference gene primers provided the estimates of nucleated cell counts. Method: immunoSEQ multiplex PCR; TCRdb's copy keeps in-frame clones and lacks some. D and trimming were read from the DNA, whereas the V and J calls and clone size are those reported in that table. The data hold under 200,000 clones, with approximately 81% observed a single time.

The chain combines TRBV6-5 with TRBJ2-2, with TRBD1 matching 7 bases. The source material was peripheral blood. The source of this sequence is a woman in her 70s with COVID-19, enrolled during active disease. The CDR3 is CASRRQGWDTGELFF. The CDR3 region has the DNA TGTGCCAGCCGACGACAGGGATGGGACACCGGGGAGCTGTTTTTT.